This T cell receptor beta chain originates from a study of cytomegalovirus exposure and HLA in healthy donors. Researchers ran the PCR with 60 Vbeta and 13 Jbeta primers. Libraries were prepared by immunoSEQ multiplex PCR; TCRdb keeps only in-frame clonotypes and omits some of them. In the table there are 200,000 or so clones, 77% of which are singletons. This CDR3 has 11 residues. Germline V gene lookup returns CDR1 DFQATT and CDR2 SNEGSKA (reference sequence). V was clipped by 4 bases and J by 5 bases, with 8 bases between them. This clonotype was obtained from a woman in her twenties or thirties in good health and CMV-seropositive. The V and J genes are TRBV20-1 and TRBJ2-5; D is possibly TRBD1 (5 bases). Sequencing was performed on PBMCs. The CDR3 DNA reads TGCAGTGCTACGTCAGGGGAGACCCAGTACTTC. Protein: CSATSGETQYF.